These 24 T cell receptor beta chains originate from one sample sequenced in a study of blood T cell repertoires in COVID-19. The data were produced by immunoSEQ multiplex PCR, yet TCRdb's version contains in-frame clones alone and is incomplete. The sample lists around 300,000 clones; about 88% were seen once. The sequenced material came from PBMCs or T cells enriched from blood (not recorded which). These receptors were collected from a woman aged 50 to 65 who had recovered from COVID-19.

The rearrangement uses TRBV3-1 (or the pseudogene TRBV3-2) and TRBJ2-1; 8 bases line up with TRBD2. This CDR3 has 17 residues. Per germline, CDR1 LGHDT and CDR2 YNNKEL (reference sequence). V lost 1 base, J lost 6 bases, and 11 bases stayed unmatched. The CDR3 sequence is CASSQGHPGLVSNEQFF. DNA of the CDR3: TGTGCCAGCAGCCAAGGACACCCGGGACTAGTAAGCAATGAGCAGTTCTTC.

This chain connects TRBV24-1 to TRBJ2-1; 11 bases align to TRBD2. CDR1 and CDR2 (germline): KGHDR, SFDVKD. The V segment lost 6 bases and the J segment 7 bases; nucleotides outside the gene matches: 13. This CDR3 comprises 17 residues. CDR3 DNA sequence: TGTGCCACCAGTAACTTAGGACTAGCGGGTTCGGGGAATGAGCAGTTCTTC. Protein product: CATSNLGLAGSGNEQFF.

The rearrangement joins TRBV28 to TRBJ1-6; D ambiguous. Deletions cut 3 bases from V and 10 bases from J, with 13 bases between. Germline V gene lookup returns CDR1 MDHEN and CDR2 SYDVKM. CDR3 size: 14 residues. In DNA, the CDR3 is TGTGCCAGCAGTTTTGAACCGCGGCGGTCACCCCTCCACTTT. Amino acids: CASSFEPRRSPLHF. Full variable domain (outside the CDR3, taken from reference TRBV28 and TRBJ1-6): DVKVTQSSRYLVKRTGEKVFLECVQDMDHENMFWYRQDPGLGLRLIYFSYDVKMKEKGDIPEGYSVSREKKERFSLILESASTNQTSMYLCASSFEPRRSPLHFGNGTRLTVT.

The chain recombines TRBV24-1 with TRBJ2-3; 8 bases map to TRBD2. V lost 3 bases, J lost 3 bases, and 13 bases stayed unmatched. This CDR3 spans 18 amino acids. Germline-derived CDR1 and CDR2 are KGHDR and SFDVKD. CDR3 in amino acids: CATSDRQKLAADTDTQYF. CDR3 nucleotides: TGTGCCACCAGTGATCGCCAAAAACTAGCGGCAGATACAGATACGCAGTATTTT.

The gene calls are TRBV5-1 and TRBJ2-7; D is unclear. The length of the CDR3 is 13 residues. Trimming shortened V by 2 bases and J by 5 bases, and 11 bases separated the two germline ends. Germline assignment: CDR1 SGHRS and CDR2 YFSETQ. The CDR3 sequence is CASSFQPRDEQYF. As DNA, the CDR3 is TGCGCCAGCAGCTTTCAACCTAGAGACGAGCAGTACTTC.

As DNA, the CDR3 is TGCGCCAGCAGCTTGGCGGGTAACGGGGAGCTGTTTTTT. Translated: CASSLAGNGELFF. V usage is TRBV5-1 and J usage is TRBJ2-2; D is ambiguous. Looked up from germline, CDR1 is SGHRS and CDR2 is YFSETQ. Trimming pared 0 bases from V and 7 bases from J, leaving 7 bases between. The CDR3 extends over 13 amino acids.

The gene calls are TRBV6-2 or TRBV6-3 and TRBJ1-2; 9 bases match TRBD1. Germline trimming cut 2 bases from V and 5 bases from J; bases unmatched to any gene: 12. The germline V gene has CDR1 MNHEY and CDR2 SVGEGT. This CDR3 region has 17 residues. CDR3 residues: CASSYTGTGSKLYGYTF. CDR3 in DNA: TGTGCCAGCAGTTACACCGGGACAGGGTCGAAATTGTATGGCTACACCTTC.

The chain couples TRBV27 to TRBJ1-4, with 7 bases lining up with TRBD1. CDR3 length equals 14 residues. CDR1 is MNHEY, CDR2 SMNVEV, per germline (reference sequence). J lost 8 bases, V lost 4 bases, and 7 bases had no gene match. CDR3 nucleotides: TGTGCCAGCAGTTCTTACGGGACAGAAGAAAAACTGTTTTTT. Amino acid sequence: CASSSYGTEEKLFF.

This CDR3 is CSVWAGTGNTEAFF. The CDR3 DNA follows: TGCAGCGTTTGGGCCGGGACAGGGAACACTGAAGCTTTCTTT. The chain links TRBV29-1 to TRBJ1-1, with 8 positions matching TRBD1. Germline CDR1 and CDR2: SQVTM and ANQGSEA. V trimming: 5 bases; J trimming: 1 base; junction bases outside the gene matches: 6. The CDR3 covers 14 residues. The entire variable domain, with the rest obtained from reference TRBV29-1 and TRBJ1-1, is as follows: SAVISQKPSRDICQRGTSLTIQCQVDSQVTMMFWYRQQPGQSLTLIATANQGSEATYESGFVIDKFPISRPNLTFSTLTVSNMSPEDSSIYLCSVWAGTGNTEAFFGQGTRLTVV.

Only one count was recorded for this clone. The rearrangement links TRBV7-3 to TRBJ2-3; TRBD1 aligns across 8 bases. The CDR3 loop spans 17 amino acids. CDR1 is SGHTA and CDR2 is FQGTGA in the germline V gene. V lost 3 bases and J lost 6; bases outside the gene matches: 14. CDR3 region: CASSFTGGSLVSDTQYF. The DNA for the CDR3 is TGTGCCAGCAGCTTCACAGGGGGTTCTCTGGTGTCTGATACGCAGTATTTT.

This clone was counted a few times. The chain employs TRBV30 and TRBJ2-7; 8 bases are a match to TRBD2. This CDR3 has 14 residues. V shed 7 bases, J shed 2 bases, and the junction held 10 bases outside the gene matches. Germline V gene lookup returns CDR1 GTSNPN and CDR2 SVGIG (reference sequence). Written as DNA, the CDR3 is TGTGCCTCGACCCCGGGACTAGTCCCCTACGAGCAGTACTTC. This encodes CASTPGLVPYEQYF.

The chain recombines TRBV7-2 with TRBJ1-1, with TRBD1 as a possible D gene (5 bases). This CDR3 is 15 amino acids long. Trimming pared 5 bases from V and 6 bases from J, leaving 19 bases between. Germline CDR1 SGHTA, CDR2 FQGNSA. CDR3 in amino acids: CASSRTAGNKAEAFF. DNA of the CDR3: TGTGCCAGCAGCCGCACGGCAGGGAACAAGGCTGAAGCTTTCTTT.

V is TRBV7-9 and J is TRBJ1-1, with TRBD1 matching 11 bases. Losses at the gene ends were 5 bases for V and 8 bases for J; bases not matched to a gene: 7. This CDR3 has 14 residues. Germline V gene data show CDR1 as SEHNR and CDR2 as FQNEAQ (reference sequence). DNA for the CDR3: TGTGCCAGCAGCCCCAGCAGGACAGGGGGCGAAGCTTTCTTT. Translated: CASSPSRTGGEAFF.

This sequence joins TRBV19 and TRBJ1-1; 7 bases match TRBD1. This CDR3 comprises 12 residues. Germline trimming cut 4 bases from V and 13 bases from J; bases unmatched to any gene: 9. Germline CDR1 and CDR2: LNHDA and SQIVND (reference sequence). DNA for the CDR3: TGTGCCAGTAGTAATAGGGGCACAGGGGATTTCTTT. This sequence encodes CASSNRGTGDFF.

The chain has TRBV3-1 (or the pseudogene TRBV3-2) and TRBJ1-1; 7 bases are shared with TRBD1. Trimming removed 1 base from V and 2 bases from J; junction bases left unmatched: 4. CDR3 length: 15 amino acids. From germline, CDR1 is LGHDT and CDR2 YNNKEL (reference sequence). CDR3 region: CASSQGGQVNTEAFF. CDR3 sequence (DNA): TGTGCCAGCAGCCAAGGTGGACAGGTCAACACTGAAGCTTTCTTT.

The rearrangement uses TRBV7-2 and TRBJ1-5; D not resolved. The CDR3 is 15 amino acids. Germline-derived CDR1 and CDR2 are SGHTA and FQGNSA. V was trimmed by 2 bases and J by 2 bases, leaving 10 bases between them. The CDR3 spells CASSLLSRGNQPQHF. The CDR3 coding sequence is TGTGCCAGCAGCTTATTGTCCCGCGGCAATCAGCCCCAGCATTTT.

The rearrangement uses TRBV2 and TRBJ2-4; D gene ambiguous. With 4 bases removed from V and 1 base from J, the gap between germline ends came to 5 bases. The CDR3 spans 13 residues. The V gene's germline CDR1 is SNHLY and CDR2 FYNNEI. In DNA, the CDR3 is TGTGCCAGCAGTGTAGTGGCCAAAAACATTCAGTACTTC. Protein: CASSVVAKNIQYF.

As DNA, the CDR3 is TGTGCCAGCAGCTTAAGGTTGACAGGGGGGGAAGAGACCCAGTACTTC. This gives the protein CASSLRLTGGEETQYF. The chain has TRBV11-2 and TRBJ2-5; 9 nucleotides line up with TRBD1. Trimming at V came to 2 bases and at J to 3 bases, leaving 7 bases not matched to a gene. Germline V gene sequence: CDR1 SGHAT, CDR2 FQNNGV. The CDR3 has 16 amino acids.

This clone has more than one count but fewer than ten. V gene TRBV7-9 combines with J gene TRBJ2-1; 9 bases are a match to TRBD2. The V gene's germline CDR1 is SEHNR and CDR2 FQNEAQ (reference sequence). The length of the CDR3 is 15 residues. The V segment lost 1 base and the J segment 7 bases; nucleotides outside the gene matches: 5. CDR3 nucleotide sequence: TGTGCCAGCAGCTTAGAGCTAGCGGGATCGAATGAGCAGTTCTTC. It encodes CASSLELAGSNEQFF.

The genes are TRBV19 and TRBJ2-1; D unresolved. The CDR3 totals 14 residues. The germline V gene has CDR1 LNHDA and CDR2 SQIVND (reference sequence). V lost 3 bases and J 4 bases, leaving 10 bases between the germline ends. In DNA, the CDR3 is TGTGCCAGTAGTATTTCGTCTAGGTACAATGAGCAGTTCTTC. It codes for CASSISSRYNEQFF.

Only one count was recorded for this clone. The CDR3 DNA sequence: TGTGCCACCAGCAACGCCATGGGACTAGCGGGGTACAATGAGCAGTTCTTC. It specifies CATSNAMGLAGYNEQFF. The V call is TRBV15, the J call TRBJ2-1; 13 positions match TRBD2. CDR3 length equals 17 residues. Losses at the gene ends were 4 bases for V and 4 bases for J; bases not matched to a gene: 7. Germline assignment: CDR1 LNHNV and CDR2 YYDKDF (reference sequence).

V gene TRBV7-2 combines with J gene TRBJ2-1; TRBD2 agrees at 12 bases. This CDR3 contains 17 residues. CDR1 is SGHTA, CDR2 FQGNSA, per germline. Trimming at V came to 1 base and at J to 7 bases, leaving 8 bases not matched to a gene. As DNA, the CDR3 is TGTGCCAGCAGCTTAGTGAGACTAGCGGGAGTACTAAATGAGCAGTTCTTC. Residues: CASSLVRLAGVLNEQFF.

The chain uses TRBV5-1 and TRBJ1-1; D is perhaps TRBD1 (5 bases). Trimming took 4 bases from V and 1 from J, leaving 8 bases between them. CDR3 length: 13 residues. CDR1 is SGHRS, CDR2 YFSETQ, per germline. The CDR3 region has the DNA TGCGCCAGCAGCCTCGACAGGAACACTGAAGCTTTCTTT. Translated, it gives CASSLDRNTEAFF.

This rearrangement joins TRBV19 to TRBJ1-5; 9 bases line up with TRBD1. Trimming cost V 3 bases and J 5 bases; bases outside gene matches: 8. There are 16 residues in the CDR3. Germline V lookup: CDR1 LNHDA, CDR2 SQIVND (reference sequence). The chain's CDR3 is CASSMQPGQGHQPQHF. The CDR3 DNA reads TGTGCCAGTAGTATGCAACCGGGACAGGGACATCAGCCCCAGCATTTT.